A selection of T cell receptor beta chains follows, all from one sample in a study of T cell repertoires in cytomegalovirus infection. Their antigen targets remain unknown. TCRdb itself ran the reads through MiXCR, one entry per CDR3 protein. The table shows 100,000 to 150,000 distinct CDR3 sequences, with roughly 32% occurring only once. Material: CD8+ T cells from cultured PBMCs, obtained from culture after CMV antigen stimulation. These receptor sequences come from a human donor in good health (CMV status not recorded). Some clones in this sample may be carry-over from other donors' samples. Each CDR3 is given with its conserved first and last residue. A D gene is named only where the DNA matches it firmly. Size tells how often a clone was seen (once, few, many) or the class of an expanded clone, and some rows leave it out.

TRBV12-3/TRBV12-4	once	-	TRBJ1-1	CASEGSQGPEAFF	TGTGCCAGCGAAGGCAGTCAGGGCCCTGAAGCTTTCTTT
TRBV7-3	many	-	TRBJ1-3	CARGPQVGIGNTIYF	TGTGCCAGAGGGCCTCAGGTCGGAATTGGAAACACCATATATTTT
TRBV7-2	-	TRBD1	TRBJ2-7	CASSQGAGGYNEQYF	TGTGCCAGCAGCCAGGGTGCAGGGGGCTACAACGAGCAGTACTTC
TRBV4-1	few	-	TRBJ1-5	CASSQESPGDQPQHF	TGCGCCAGCAGCCAAGAATCCCCAGGAGATCAGCCCCAGCATTTT
TRBV12-3/TRBV12-4	few	-	TRBJ1-2	CASSSHPSYGYTF	TGTGCCAGCAGTTCCCACCCCTCCTATGGCTACACCTTC
TRBV4-1	-	-	TRBJ2-3	CASSQDRGTTWADTQYF	TGCGCCAGCAGCCAAGATCGAGGGACAACGTGGGCAGATACGCAGTATTTT
TRBV4-2	few	-	TRBJ2-3	CASSQEGTSTDTQYF	TGTGCCAGCAGCCAAGAAGGGACTAGCACAGATACGCAGTATTTT
TRBV6-1	many	TRBD1	TRBJ2-1	CASSDPGTGYNEQFF	TGTGCCAGCAGTGACCCCGGGACAGGGTACAATGAGCAGTTCTTC
TRBV27	few	-	TRBJ2-1	CASSLSGALLEQFF	TGTGCCAGCAGTTTAAGCGGTGCTTTGCTCGAGCAGTTCTTC
TRBV4-1	many	-	TRBJ1-1	CASSQGPGDRREAFF	TGCGCCAGCAGCCAAGGTCCAGGGGACCGCAGGGAAGCTTTCTTT
TRBV27	-	-	TRBJ1-5	CASSLSILWPQHF	TGTGCCAGCAGTTTATCTATCTTGTGGCCCCAGCATTTT
TRBV19	-	TRBD1	TRBJ1-1	CASIQDRANTEAFF	TGTGCCAGTATTCAGGACAGGGCCAACACTGAAGCTTTCTTT
TRBV5-1	-	TRBD1	TRBJ1-2	CASSSAGTGGYYGYTF	TGCGCCAGCAGCTCAGCCGGGACAGGGGGTTACTATGGCTACACCTTC
TRBV19	-	TRBD2	TRBJ2-2	CASSILAGGDTGELFF	TGTGCCAGTAGTATTCTAGCGGGGGGAGACACCGGGGAGCTGTTTTTT
TRBV19	-	-	TRBJ2-1	CASRRRGNSYNEQFF	TGTGCCAGTAGACGTAGGGGAAACTCCTACAATGAGCAGTTCTTC
TRBV7-6	few	-	TRBJ2-3	CASSLRAYTDTQYF	TGTGCCAGCAGCTTAAGGGCATACACAGATACGCAGTATTTT
TRBV20-1	few	-	TRBJ1-4	CRGGRTATNEKLFF	TGCAGGGGGGGGCGGACCGCAACTAATGAAAAACTGTTTTTT
TRBV5-1	-	TRBD2	TRBJ2-4	CASSTGVREFLDIQYF	TGCGCCAGCAGCACGGGCGTGCGGGAGTTTCTCGACATTCAGTACTTC
TRBV11-2	-	-	TRBJ2-3	CASSAQGWGVTDTQYF	TGTGCCAGCAGCGCACAGGGGTGGGGGGTGACAGATACGCAGTATTTT
TRBV2	few	-	TRBJ1-5	CASSVAETGNQPQHF	TGTGCCAGCAGTGTGGCAGAGACAGGCAATCAGCCCCAGCATTTT
TRBV20-1	-	TRBD2	TRBJ2-1	CSASGLLVAGGDNEQFF	TGCAGTGCTAGTGGCCTCCTTGTGGCGGGGGGTGACAATGAGCAGTTCTTC
TRBV12-3/TRBV12-4	-	TRBD1	TRBJ2-7	CASSLSGLQTGVNGQYF	TGTGCCAGCAGTTTGTCCGGTTTGCAGACAGGGGTTAACGGGCAGTACTTC
TRBV3-1	-	-	TRBJ1-4	CASSPTPDSLDEKLFF	TGTGCCAGCAGCCCCACCCCGGACAGCTTAGATGAAAAACTGTTTTTT
TRBV20-1	-	TRBD2	TRBJ2-3	CSARDETTRTSGYTDTQYF	TGCAGTGCTAGAGATGAAACCACCCGGACTAGCGGATACACAGATACGCAGTATTTT
TRBV28	few	-	TRBJ1-1	CASSPLENTEAFF	TGTGCCAGCAGCCCTCTTGAGAACACTGAAGCTTTCTTT
TRBV4-2	many	-	TRBJ2-5	CASSQEMVETQYF	TGTGCCAGCAGCCAAGAAATGGTGGAGACCCAGTACTTC
TRBV7-2	many	TRBD2	TRBJ2-1	CASSPPLGLADNNEQFF	TGTGCCAGCAGCCCCCCCCTGGGGCTAGCGGATAACAATGAGCAGTTCTTC
TRBV7-8	few	TRBD2	TRBJ2-1	CASSLRPGTSGGYEQFF	TGTGCCAGCAGCTTGAGGCCCGGGACTAGCGGGGGATATGAGCAGTTCTTC
TRBV7-2	many	-	TRBJ2-1	CASSFAVKYNEQFF	TGTGCCAGCAGCTTCGCCGTGAAATACAATGAGCAGTTCTTC
TRBV6-1	many	-	TRBJ2-5	CASIVRQGWETQYF	TGTGCCAGCATTGTTCGGCAGGGGTGGGAGACCCAGTACTTC
TRBV7-9	once	TRBD1	TRBJ1-4	CASSSPGQRGEKLFF	TGTGCCAGCAGCTCACCGGGACAGAGGGGTGAAAAACTGTTTTTT